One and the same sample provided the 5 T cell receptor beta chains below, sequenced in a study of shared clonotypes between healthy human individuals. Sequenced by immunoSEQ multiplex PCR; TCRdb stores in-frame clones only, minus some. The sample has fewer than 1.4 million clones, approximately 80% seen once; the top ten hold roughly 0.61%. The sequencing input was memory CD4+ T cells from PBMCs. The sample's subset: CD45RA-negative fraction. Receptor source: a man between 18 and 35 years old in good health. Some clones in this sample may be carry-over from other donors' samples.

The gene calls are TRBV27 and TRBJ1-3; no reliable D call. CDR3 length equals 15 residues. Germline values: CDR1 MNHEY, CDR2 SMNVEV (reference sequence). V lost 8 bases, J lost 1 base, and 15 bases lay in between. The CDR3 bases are TGTGCCAGCTCCACATCGGGAGTGTCTGGAAACACCATATATTTT. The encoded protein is CASSTSGVSGNTIYF.

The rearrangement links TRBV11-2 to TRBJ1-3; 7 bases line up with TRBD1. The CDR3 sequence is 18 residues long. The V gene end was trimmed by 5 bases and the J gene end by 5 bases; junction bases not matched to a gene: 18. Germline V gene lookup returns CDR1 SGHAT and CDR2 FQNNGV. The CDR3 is CASSPRTGYERRRNTIYF. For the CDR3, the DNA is TGTGCCAGCAGCCCCAGGACAGGATATGAGAGACGTAGAAACACCATATATTTT.

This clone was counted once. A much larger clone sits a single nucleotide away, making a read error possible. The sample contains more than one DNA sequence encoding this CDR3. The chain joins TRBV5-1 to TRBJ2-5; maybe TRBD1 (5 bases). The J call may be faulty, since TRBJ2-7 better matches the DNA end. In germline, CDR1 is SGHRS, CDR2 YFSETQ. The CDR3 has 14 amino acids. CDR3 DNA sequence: TGCGCCAGCAGCTTGGGCCAGGACATCTACGAGCAGTACTTC. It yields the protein CASSLGQDIYEQYF.

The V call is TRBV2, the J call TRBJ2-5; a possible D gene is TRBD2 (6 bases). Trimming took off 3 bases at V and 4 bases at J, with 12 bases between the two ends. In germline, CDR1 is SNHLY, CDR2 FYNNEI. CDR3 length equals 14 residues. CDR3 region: CASSEGGTRETQYF. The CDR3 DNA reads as TGTGCCAGCAGTGAGGGTGGGACTCGAGAGACCCAGTACTTC.

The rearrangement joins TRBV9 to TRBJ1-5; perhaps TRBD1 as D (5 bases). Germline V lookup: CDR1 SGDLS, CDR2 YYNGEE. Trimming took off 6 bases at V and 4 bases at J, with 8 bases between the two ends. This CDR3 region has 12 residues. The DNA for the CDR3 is TGTGCCAGCACGGGGGTGAATCAGCCCCAGCATTTT. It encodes CASTGVNQPQHF.